This T cell receptor beta chain stems from a study of cytomegalovirus exposure and HLA in healthy donors. About this clone itself: Its specificity is not known.

The method was immunoSEQ multiplex PCR; TCRdb's version includes in-frame clones alone and lacks a portion of them. The data contain 110,000 or so clones, about 82% of them singletons. V lost 3 bases to trimming and J lost 3 bases, with 15 bases between them. Germline assignment: CDR1 SGHTS and CDR2 YDEGEE. This CDR3 comprises 15 residues. Study observations and caveats: The study recorded about 150 TCR beta chains that were cytomegalovirus-associated.

The chain links TRBV5-8 to TRBJ1-1; D is perhaps TRBD1 (6 bases). This clonotype was sampled from a young man in good health and CMV-seronegative. The material sequenced was PBMCs. This chain's CDR3 is CASSYKQGPYTEAFF. The CDR3 region has the DNA TGTGCCAGCAGCTATAAACAGGGCCCCTACACTGAAGCTTTCTTT.